This T cell receptor beta chain comes out of a study of blood T cell repertoires in COVID-19. Trimming stripped 0 bases from V and 1 base from J, with 10 bases between. Germline CDR1 is MNHEY and CDR2 is SVGEGT. The length of the CDR3 is 15 residues. Libraries were prepared by immunoSEQ multiplex PCR; TCRdb keeps only in-frame clonotypes and omits some of them. Found here are over 150,000 clones, 65% to 85% of them singletons; the top ten hold roughly 3%. This clone has a handful of counts. Source material: PBMCs or T cells enriched from blood (not recorded which). V is TRBV6-2 or TRBV6-3 and J is TRBJ2-7; D remains ambiguous. This TCR derives from a woman aged 30 to 39 who had recovered from COVID-19. The CDR3 nucleotides read TGTGCCAGCAGTTACTCGGCGGAGCCGTCCTACGAGCAGTACTTC. Translation gives CASSYSAEPSYEQYF.